This TCR beta chain emerged from a study of cytomegalovirus exposure and HLA in healthy donors. PCR employed 60 Vbeta and 13 Jbeta primers. Here immunoSEQ multiplex PCR was the method, and the copy in TCRdb shows in-frame clones only, minus some. Here the sample table reports roughly 80,000 clones. The germline V and J ends were trimmed by 3 bases and 2 bases, with 10 bases remaining between them. This CDR3 has 14 amino acids. The V gene's germline CDR1 is SEHNR and CDR2 FQNEAQ (reference sequence). Sequencing used PBMCs. This TCR derives from a woman in her twenties or thirties in good health and CMV-seronegative. The gene calls are TRBV7-9 and TRBJ1-1; a possible D gene is TRBD1 (6 bases). The CDR3 DNA follows: TGTGCCAGCAGCTTCTCAGGGGCAAACACTGAAGCTTTCTTT. Amino acids: CASSFSGANTEAFF.